This note documents a single T cell receptor beta chain sequence. Its antigen is unknown. This record comes from a study of CD8+ T cells in alopecia areata. Overall study results and limits: Scalp repertoires also include resident alphabeta T cells from normal skin. Scalp lesions, especially in alopecia totalis/universalis, had higher clonality than normal scalp.

The investigators collected lesional scalp punch biopsies and peripheral blood from alopecia areata patients. PBMCs were stained for CD3, CD4 and CD8, and CD4+ and CD8+ T cells were sorted. RNA extraction and reverse transcription yielded cDNA as sequencing template. Method: immunoSEQ multiplex PCR; TCRdb's copy keeps in-frame clones and lacks some. The table has 20,000 to 30,000 clones, 52% seen once. The CDR3 length is 14 residues. V dropped 0 bases and J dropped 1 base, with 6 bases sitting between them. Germline V gene lookup returns CDR1 SGHAT and CDR2 FQNNGV. The chain is built from TRBV11-2 and TRBJ2-5; D gene ambiguous. The specimen was NKG2D-high CD8+ T cells sorted from blood. The origin of this receptor is a human donor with alopecia areata. CDR3: CASSLEYAQETQYF. DNA for the CDR3: TGTGCCAGCAGCTTAGAATACGCCCAAGAGACCCAGTACTTC.